Below, 23 T cell receptor beta chains from the same sample are listed, as sequenced in a study of regulatory T cells in long-lasting Graves disease. Arm-PCR of CDR3 regions with iRepertoire HTBI primers generated TCR beta libraries. Via MiXCR, TCRdb re-called the multiplex PCR reads, giving one row per CDR3 protein. The sample yields roughly 420,000 distinct CDR3 sequences, 15% seen once. Described time point: newly diagnosed GD, antithyroid drugs for less than 3 months. PBMC RNA served as the TCR library source. The source material was peripheral blood mononuclear cells (PBMCs), sampled at new diagnosis, from a patient treated with antithyroid drugs. These receptors were obtained from a female donor with Graves disease.

This clonotype was observed at least ten times. V usage is TRBV2 and J usage is TRBJ2-3, with D unclear. The CDR3 covers 14 residues. Germline CDR1 is SNHLY and CDR2 is FYNNEI. The V end lost 4 bases, the J end lost 2 bases, and 10 bases lay between the germline ends. The CDR3: CASSVLVPTDTQYF. The CDR3 bases are TGTGCCAGCAGTGTTCTCGTGCCCACAGATACGCAGTATTTT.

There are many counts of this clonotype. The chain joins TRBV12-3 or TRBV12-4 to TRBJ2-1, with TRBD2 matching 9 bases. V lost 2 bases and J lost 6; bases outside the gene matches: 5. The CDR3 contains 15 residues. The CDR3 DNA reads as TGTGCCAGCAGTTTACGAGCGGGAGGAGTCAATGAGCAGTTCTTC. Translated, it gives CASSLRAGGVNEQFF.

This clonotype came up many times. The chain has TRBV5-6 and TRBJ2-2, with D tentatively TRBD1 (6 bases). The V gene lost 2 bases and the J gene lost 0 bases, with 8 bases spanning the gap. This CDR3 comprises 15 residues. CDR1 and CDR2 (germline): SGHDT, YYEEEE. CDR3 nucleotide sequence: TGTGCCAGCAGCTTCGGGACAACGAACACCGGGGAGCTGTTTTTT. Its translation is CASSFGTTNTGELFF.

The rearrangement uses TRBV25-1 and TRBJ2-7; 7 nucleotides align to TRBD2. The CDR3 contains 14 residues. V lost 1 base, J lost 2 bases, and 2 bases stayed unmatched. Germline V gene lookup returns CDR1 MGHDK and CDR2 SYGVNS. The CDR3 coding sequence is TGTGCCAGCAGTGAATTGGGAGGGACCTACGAGCAGTACTTC. Amino acids: CASSELGGTYEQYF.

This clonotype was observed a few times. The chain has TRBV7-2 and TRBJ2-1, with 8 bases fitting TRBD1. J gave up 6 bases and V 3 bases, and 10 bases lay outside the gene matches. In germline, CDR1 is SGHTA, CDR2 FQGNSA. CDR3 size: 16 residues. CDR3 bases: TGTGCCAGCAGCTTGGACGGGACAGGAGGAATCAATGAGCAGTTCTTC. Its protein product is CASSLDGTGGINEQFF.

This clonotype was seen at least ten times. V and J are TRBV6-1 and TRBJ1-1; no clear D gene. The V end was cut by 9 bases, the J end by 5 bases, with 13 bases between. Germline CDR1 reads MNHNS; CDR2 reads SASEGT. The length of the CDR3 is 12 residues. The CDR3 nucleotides are TGTGCCAGTTGGGGATTGGGTACTGAAGCTTTCTTT. Its translation: CASWGLGTEAFF.

This clonotype was counted ten times or more. The chain couples TRBV2 to TRBJ2-2; 7 bases line up with TRBD2. This CDR3 spans 17 amino acids. Germline V lookup: CDR1 SNHLY, CDR2 FYNNEI. With 2 bases clipped from V and 5 bases from J, the junction kept 11 bases outside the gene matches. The CDR3: CASSENFAGEGTGELFF. The CDR3 DNA reads TGTGCCAGCAGTGAAAATTTCGCGGGAGAGGGGACCGGGGAGCTGTTTTTT.

This clonotype was seen many times. The J gene is TRBJ1-6, the V gene TRBV20-1; no firm D call. Trimming left V 1 base short and J 0 bases short, with 19 bases between. The CDR3 has 19 amino acids. Germline V gene data show CDR1 as DFQATT and CDR2 as SNEGSKA (reference sequence). The CDR3 nucleotides are TGCAGTGCTAGAGGCCCCCTTAAACTGAAGAGCTCCTATAATTCACCCCTCCACTTT. It encodes CSARGPLKLKSSYNSPLHF.

This clonotype has more than one count but fewer than ten. The V and J genes are TRBV6-2 or TRBV6-3 and TRBJ2-6, with TRBD1 as a possible D gene (6 bases). V was shortened by 6 bases and J by 4 bases, with 10 bases between the two germline ends. The germline V gene has CDR1 MNHEY and CDR2 SVGEGT. The CDR3 is made up of 14 amino acids. In nucleotides, the CDR3 is TGTGCCAGCAGAACAGGGCGGGGGGCCAACGTCCTGACTTTC. It codes for CASRTGRGANVLTF.

The chain recombines TRBV6-1 with TRBJ2-7, with 10 bases that match TRBD1. This CDR3 spans 14 amino acids. Germline CDR1 reads MNHNS; CDR2 reads SASEGT. J gave up 6 bases and V 6 bases, and 8 bases lay outside the gene matches. The CDR3 DNA reads TGTGCCAGCAGGTTAGAGGGACAGGGGATCGAGCAGTACTTC. This sequence encodes CASRLEGQGIEQYF.

This clonotype was observed at least ten times. This chain's CDR3 is CASGLLQFTRTGPSEGQPQHF. The CDR3 DNA reads as TGTGCTAGTGGTTTGCTCCAGTTCACCCGGACAGGACCTAGCGAGGGTCAGCCCCAGCATTTT. The chain combines TRBV12-5 with TRBJ1-5; TRBD1 aligns across 7 bases. The germline gives CDR1 LGHNT, CDR2 FRNRAP. The CDR3 covers 21 residues. Germline trimming cut 2 bases from V and 6 bases from J; bases unmatched to any gene: 25.

This clonotype was observed once. Only one base separates this from a far larger clonotype, so it likely reflects a read error. V gene TRBV29-1 combines with J gene TRBJ2-5; the D gene is possibly TRBD2 (7 bases). There are 15 residues in the CDR3. V was pared by 0 bases and J by 11 bases, with 22 bases between. Germline V gives CDR1 SQVTM, CDR2 ANQGSEA. CDR3 residues: CSVEDLAEGDNEQYF. Written as DNA, the CDR3 is TGCAGCGTTGAAGATCTAGCGGAAGGGGACAATGAGCAGTACTTC.

This clonotype occurred a few times. This may come from a read error, since a much larger clone is one base off. CDR3 sequence (DNA): TGTGCCAGCAGCCTAACCCCAGGACAGGGCAAAGGCATTCAGCCCCAGCATTTT. Residues: CASSLTPGQGKGIQPQHF. The V gene is TRBV7-3, the J gene TRBJ1-5; 8 nucleotides align to TRBD1. Germline values: CDR1 SGHTA, CDR2 FQGTGA. The CDR3 extends over 18 amino acids.

This clonotype is a singleton in its sample. The chain couples TRBV12-3 or TRBV12-4 to TRBJ2-2; D gene ambiguous. The CDR3 is made up of 14 amino acids. Trimming cost V 3 bases and J 6 bases, with 11 bases left between them. CDR3 sequence reads: CASSFNLRAGELFF. CDR3 DNA: TGTGCCAGCAGTTTTAATTTAAGGGCCGGGGAGCTGTTTTTT.

This clonotype came up many times. Mismatch with germline at one junction end may stem from a read error. The J gene is TRBJ1-5, the V gene TRBV5-1, with D unclear. This CDR3 contains 14 residues. Germline V lookup: CDR1 SGHRS, CDR2 YFSETQ. In nucleotides, the CDR3 is TGCGCCAGCAGCTTGGGGCCCAGCAGTCAGCCCCAGCATTTT. Translated: CASSLGPSSQPQHF. The full variable domain, completed using reference TRBV5-1 and TRBJ1-5, is KAGVTQTPRYLIKTRGQQVTLSCSPISGHRSVSWYQQTPGQGLQFLFEYFSETQRNKGNFPGRFSGRQFSNSRSEMNVSTLELGDSALYLCASSLGPSSQPQHFGDGTRLSIL.

This clonotype was counted ten times or more. The chain employs TRBV12-3 or TRBV12-4 and TRBJ1-6; D call uncertain. The CDR3 spans 15 residues. The V end lost 3 bases, the J end lost 10 bases, and 16 bases lay between the germline ends. CDR3 residues: CASSFGRIGSSPLHF. The CDR3, as DNA: TGTGCCAGCAGTTTTGGGCGGATCGGTTCGTCACCCCTCCACTTT.

This clonotype was counted at least ten times. V is TRBV7-3 and J is TRBJ2-1; 10 bases map to TRBD1. CDR1 SGHTA and CDR2 FQGTGA come from the germline V gene. Germline trimming cut 3 bases from V and 8 bases from J; bases unmatched to any gene: 4. The CDR3 is 14 amino acids. The CDR3 coding sequence is TGTGCCAGCAGCTTCCGGGACAGGGGCCATGAGCAGTTCTTC. Translated: CASSFRDRGHEQFF.

This clonotype was seen a few times. A much larger clone is a single base away; this may be a read error. This chain links TRBV2 with TRBJ1-2; no firm D call. The CDR3 consists of 14 residues. Per germline, CDR1 SNHLY and CDR2 FYNNEI. V dropped 6 bases and J dropped 7 bases, with 18 bases sitting between them. The CDR3 DNA is TGTGCCAGCAGCTTGTGGGAAACGCGAGGTGGCTACACCTTC. Its protein product is CASSLWETRGGYTF. Full variable domain (remainder filled in from reference TRBV2 and TRBJ1-2): EPEVTQTPSHQVTQMGQEVILRCVPISNHLYFYWYRQILGQKVEFLVSFYNNEISEKSEIFDDQFSVERPDGSNFTLKIRSTKLEDSAMYFCASSLWETRGGYTFGSGTRLTVV.

This clonotype occurred many times. The chain is built from TRBV6-1 and TRBJ1-1, with TRBD1 matching over 9 bases. CDR1 and CDR2 (germline): MNHNS, SASEGT. The junction had 11 bases not matched to a gene; V was cut back by 6 bases and J by 0 bases. The CDR3 has 17 amino acids. This chain's CDR3 is CASRQDRGIPLNTEAFF. CDR3 bases: TGTGCCAGCAGACAGGACAGGGGTATTCCCTTGAACACTGAAGCTTTCTTT.

This clonotype was recorded many times. The chain uses TRBV6-5 and TRBJ1-1, with TRBD1 identical over 8 bases. Germline loops: CDR1 MNHEY, CDR2 SVGAGI. This CDR3 is built from 12 residues. Trimming cost V 4 bases and J 10 bases; bases outside gene matches: 5. The CDR3 spells CASSSPGGSAFF. The CDR3 nucleotides are TGTGCCAGCAGTTCCCCAGGGGGCTCAGCTTTCTTT.

This clonotype was seen a handful of times. V and J are TRBV20-1 and TRBJ2-1, with TRBD1 as a possible D gene (6 bases). The CDR3 sequence is 11 residues long. V dropped 5 bases and J dropped 10 bases, with 12 bases sitting between them. CDR1 DFQATT and CDR2 SNEGSKA come from the germline V gene (reference sequence). The CDR3 coding sequence is TGCAGTGCTCCAGGGGCCCAGGAGCAGTTCTTC. Translated: CSAPGAQEQFF.

The chain carries TRBV20-1 and TRBJ1-5; weak D call: TRBD1 (6 bases). CDR1 is DFQATT and CDR2 is SNEGSKA in the germline V gene (reference sequence). This CDR3 has 16 residues. The V and J ends lost 2 bases and 0 bases respectively, with 14 bases between them. The CDR3, as DNA: TGCAGTGCTAGATCCCGGGACAAGGCTAGCAATCAGCCCCAGCATTTT. This translates into CSARSRDKASNQPQHF.

Only one count was recorded for this clonotype. The chain has TRBV24-1 and TRBJ2-1, with 10 bases fitting TRBD1. The CDR3 totals 13 residues. Losses at the gene ends were 4 bases for V and 15 bases for J; bases not matched to a gene: 8. Germline CDR1 KGHDR, CDR2 SFDVKD. The DNA of the CDR3 is TGTGCCACCAGTGAGGGGAGCCGGACAGGGGGGTTCTTC. The encoded protein is CATSEGSRTGGFF.